The 23 T cell receptor beta chains listed next were all sequenced from one sample in a study of shared clonotypes between healthy human individuals. Naive CD8 cells, CD45RO-negative and positively selected for CCR7, excluded terminally differentiated effector memory CD45RA+ cells. The protocol was immunoSEQ multiplex PCR, while the TCRdb copy is restricted to in-frame clones and leaves out a portion. The table has hundreds of thousands of clones, more than 85% seen once. Sequenced sample: naive CD8+ T cells sorted from blood. The receptors shown here come from a man aged 25 to 40 in good health.

The V gene is TRBV4-1, the J gene TRBJ2-3, with D hard to call. Looked up from germline, CDR1 is MGHRA and CDR2 is YSYEKL. This CDR3 is 18 amino acids long. V dropped 3 bases and J dropped 0 bases, with 19 bases sitting between them. CDR3: CASSHLVGGSTSTDTQYF. The CDR3 nucleotides are TGCGCCAGCAGCCACTTAGTGGGCGGTTCTACTAGCACAGATACGCAGTATTTT.

This chain joins TRBV15 and TRBJ1-1, with a possible D match to TRBD1 (5 bases). Per germline, CDR1 LNHNV and CDR2 YYDKDF (reference sequence). This CDR3 comprises 10 residues. The ends were cut back, 9 bases at V and 5 bases at J, with 7 bases in the middle. CDR3 sequence (DNA): TGTGCCACGGGGGGAACTGAAGCTTTCTTT. This encodes CATGGTEAFF.

The rearrangement links TRBV19 to TRBJ2-1, with 10 positions matching TRBD2. V shed 9 bases and J 4 bases; nucleotides not matched to a gene: 3. From germline, CDR1 is LNHDA and CDR2 SQIVND (reference sequence). This CDR3 has 13 amino acids. The CDR3 here is CASGLAAYNEQFF. The CDR3 bases are TGTGCCAGCGGACTAGCGGCGTACAATGAGCAGTTCTTC.

The chain recombines TRBV7-9 with TRBJ2-2; 8 bases line up with TRBD2. V lost 5 bases, J lost 5 bases, and 4 bases stayed unmatched. The CDR3 loop spans 14 amino acids. CDR1 and CDR2 from the germline V gene are SEHNR and FQNEAQ (reference sequence). The CDR3, as DNA: TGTGCCAGCAGCACTAGCGGCATAACCGGGGAGCTGTTTTTT. Translation: CASSTSGITGELFF.

The chain combines TRBV5-3 with TRBJ2-1; tentatively, D is TRBD1 (5 bases). TRBV5-3 carries the ORF label, with uncertain function. V was trimmed by 1 base and J by 3 bases, leaving 11 bases between them. The CDR3 contains 15 residues. The CDR3 region has the DNA TGTGCCAGAAGCTTGTTTTCAGGGATCTACAATGAGCAGTTCTTC. Amino acids: CARSLFSGIYNEQFF.

The V gene is TRBV6-1, the J gene TRBJ2-5, with TRBD1 matching over 10 bases. The CDR3 consists of 17 residues. V was pared by 3 bases and J by 5 bases, with 12 bases of the junction left unmatched. Germline V gene data show CDR1 as MNHNS and CDR2 as SASEGT. Here the CDR3 DNA reads TGTGCCAGCAGTGATATGACAGGGGGCGTTGATAGGGAGACCCAGTACTTC. Its translation is CASSDMTGGVDRETQYF.

The chain links TRBV10-3 to TRBJ2-2, with D tentatively TRBD2 (6 bases). Trimming pared 4 bases from V and 3 bases from J, leaving 15 bases between. Looked up from germline, CDR1 is ENHRY and CDR2 is SYGVKD. The CDR3 spans 16 residues. CDR3 DNA sequence: TGTGCCATCAGTGCTCTCCGGGACTCCCACACCGGGGAGCTGTTTTTT. Translated: CAISALRDSHTGELFF.

The genes are TRBV7-6 and TRBJ2-2, with TRBD1 as a possible D gene (6 bases). Trimming took off 7 bases at V and 6 bases at J, with 24 bases between the two ends. The CDR3 has 17 residues. Germline values: CDR1 SGHVS, CDR2 FNYEAQ. The CDR3 DNA reads TGTGCCAGCAATGGAGGTACCCCACAGGGAGACCCCGGGGAGCTGTTTTTT. Amino acid sequence: CASNGGTPQGDPGELFF. Looking up the rest from reference TRBV7-6 and TRBJ2-2 gives the full variable domain: GAGVSQSPRYKVTKRGQDVALRCDPISGHVSLYWYRQALGQGPEFLTYFNYEAQQDKSGLPNDRFSAERPEGSISTLTIQRTEQRDSAMYRCASNGGTPQGDPGELFFGEGSRLTVL.

V usage is TRBV7-9 and J usage is TRBJ2-5, with a tentative D call TRBD2 (5 bases). Germline V gives CDR1 SEHNR, CDR2 FQNEAQ (reference sequence). The CDR3 has 14 amino acids. V was cut by 3 bases and J by 1 base, with 9 bases left in between. This CDR3 reads CASSLLAIQETQYF. In nucleotides, the CDR3 is TGTGCCAGCAGCTTGCTAGCCATCCAAGAGACCCAGTACTTC.

The chain combines TRBV7-8 with TRBJ2-3; D gene ambiguous. The CDR3 spans 17 residues. Germline V gives CDR1 SGHVS, CDR2 FQNEAQ. V was cut by 5 bases and J by 3 bases, with 21 bases left in between. CDR3 residues: CASSAYQEGLGTDTQYF. In DNA, the CDR3 is TGTGCCAGCAGCGCCTATCAAGAAGGGTTGGGGACAGATACGCAGTATTTT.

The V gene is TRBV6-9, the J gene TRBJ2-2, with 9 positions matching TRBD1. V lost 4 bases, J lost 6 bases, and 6 bases stayed unmatched. The CDR3 covers 15 residues. Germline CDR1 is MNHGY and CDR2 is SVAAGI. The CDR3 DNA reads as TGTGCCAGCAGTTCCCGGGACAGGGTCCCCGGGGAGCTGTTTTTT. The encoded protein is CASSSRDRVPGELFF.

The rearrangement uses TRBV29-1 and TRBJ2-7, with 7 bases aligning to TRBD1. The CDR3 has 13 amino acids. V was pared by 5 bases and J by 3 bases, with 7 bases of the junction left unmatched. Looked up from germline, CDR1 is SQVTM and CDR2 is ANQGSEA. CDR3 protein: CSVKSRGNYEQYF. The CDR3 coding sequence is TGCAGCGTTAAATCCAGGGGGAACTACGAGCAGTACTTC.

The chain combines TRBV7-2 with TRBJ1-5; TRBD1 agrees at 11 bases. CDR3 length equals 17 residues. Germline values: CDR1 SGHTA, CDR2 FQGNSA. V shed 4 bases and J 0 bases; nucleotides not matched to a gene: 5. Here the CDR3 reads CASSWTGGADSNQPQHF. The CDR3 nucleotides read TGTGCCAGCAGCTGGACAGGGGGCGCGGATAGCAATCAGCCCCAGCATTTT. The whole variable domain, remainder taken from reference TRBV7-2 and TRBJ1-5, is GAGVSQSPSNKVTEKGKDVELRCDPISGHTALYWYRQSLGQGLEFLIYFQGNSAPDKSGLPSDRFSAERTGGSVSTLTIQRTQQEDSAVYLCASSWTGGADSNQPQHFGDGTRLSIL.

The chain is built from TRBV2 and TRBJ1-1; no clear D gene. The ends were cut back, 9 bases at V and 2 bases at J, with 7 bases in the middle. The germline V gene encodes CDR1 SNHLY and CDR2 FYNNEI. The CDR3 is 11 residues long. In DNA form, the CDR3 reads TGTGCCAGTATTATAAACACTGAAGCTTTCTTT. Its protein product is CASIINTEAFF.

The chain has TRBV10-3 and TRBJ1-3, with a possible D match to TRBD1 (5 bases). The CDR3 has 11 amino acids. Germline V lookup: CDR1 ENHRY, CDR2 SYGVKD. V gave up 8 bases and J gave up 4 bases, with 6 bases separating them. In nucleotides, the CDR3 is TGTGCCATCGGGGGGGGAAACACCATATATTTT. Protein product: CAIGGGNTIYF.

The chain is built from TRBV7-9 and TRBJ2-7, with 11 bases aligning to TRBD1. CDR1 SEHNR and CDR2 FQNEAQ come from the germline V gene (reference sequence). Unmatched junction bases numbered 7, after V lost 4 bases and J lost 2 bases. CDR3 size: 16 residues. The chain's CDR3 is CASSYKGQGAPYEQYF. DNA of the CDR3: TGTGCCAGCAGCTATAAAGGACAGGGGGCTCCCTACGAGCAGTACTTC.

This chain uses TRBV6-5 with TRBJ2-1; the D gene is possibly TRBD1 (5 bases). There are 16 residues in the CDR3. The germline V gene has CDR1 MNHEY and CDR2 SVGAGI. Trimming took 0 bases from V and 4 from J, leaving 13 bases between them. For the CDR3, the DNA is TGTGCCAGCAGTTACTCTTCTCAGGGCGCGTACAATGAGCAGTTCTTC. Its translation is CASSYSSQGAYNEQFF.

V gene TRBV27 combines with J gene TRBJ2-5; the match to TRBD2 covers 8 bases. CDR1 and CDR2 (germline): MNHEY, SMNVEV (reference sequence). The CDR3 totals 15 residues. V gave up 1 base and J gave up 7 bases; unmatched junction bases: 8. The CDR3 nucleotides are TGTGCCAGCAGTTTATTCGGGGGGGCTCCGCGGACCCAGTACTTC. Encoded protein: CASSLFGGAPRTQYF.

J is TRBJ2-3 and V is TRBV6-5; D call uncertain. The CDR3 runs 14 residues. Trimming pared 2 bases from V and 6 bases from J, leaving 12 bases between. Germline CDR1 reads MNHEY; CDR2 reads SVGAGI. The CDR3 nucleotides are TGTGCCAGCAGTTACGGGCCCCAAGGGGATACGCAGTATTTT. Its translation: CASSYGPQGDTQYF.

In DNA, the CDR3 is TGTGCCAGCAGCGTGACCGGGACAGCCTCCTACGAGCAGTACTTC. Its translation: CASSVTGTASYEQYF. The chain combines TRBV14 with TRBJ2-7; 7 positions agree with TRBD1. Germline V gene data show CDR1 as SGHDN and CDR2 as FVKESK. Trimming at V came to 5 bases and at J to 0 bases, leaving 7 bases not matched to a gene. CDR3 length: 15 amino acids.

The chain carries TRBV28 and TRBJ2-3; a weak D match, TRBD1 (6 bases). Germline V lookup: CDR1 MDHEN, CDR2 SYDVKM. The CDR3 has 15 amino acids. V lost 5 bases and J 3 bases, leaving 15 bases between the germline ends. For the CDR3, the DNA is TGTGCCAGCAGTCCGCCAGGGGAACGGACAGATACGCAGTATTTT. Its translation is CASSPPGERTDTQYF. The complete variable domain, with remaining parts taken from reference TRBV28 and TRBJ2-3, reads DVKVTQSSRYLVKRTGEKVFLECVQDMDHENMFWYRQDPGLGLRLIYFSYDVKMKEKGDIPEGYSVSREKKERFSLILESASTNQTSMYLCASSPPGERTDTQYFGPGTRLTVL.

The genes are TRBV7-8 and TRBJ2-7; 9 bases line up with TRBD2. Germline-derived CDR1 and CDR2 are SGHVS and FQNEAQ. The junction had 10 bases not matched to a gene; V was cut back by 1 base and J by 3 bases. The CDR3 runs to 17 residues. CDR3 amino acids: CASSLVASGMGDYEQYF. Here the CDR3 DNA reads TGTGCCAGCAGCTTAGTGGCTAGCGGGATGGGCGACTACGAGCAGTACTTC.

This sequence joins TRBV4-3 and TRBJ2-1, with a tentative D call TRBD2 (5 bases). V dropped 0 bases and J dropped 6 bases, with 9 bases sitting between them. The CDR3 runs 14 residues. The germline V gene encodes CDR1 LGHNA and CDR2 YSLEER. The CDR3 DNA sequence: TGCGCCAGCAGCCAAGATGAGGGCAGCAATGAGCAGTTCTTC. Protein product: CASSQDEGSNEQFF.